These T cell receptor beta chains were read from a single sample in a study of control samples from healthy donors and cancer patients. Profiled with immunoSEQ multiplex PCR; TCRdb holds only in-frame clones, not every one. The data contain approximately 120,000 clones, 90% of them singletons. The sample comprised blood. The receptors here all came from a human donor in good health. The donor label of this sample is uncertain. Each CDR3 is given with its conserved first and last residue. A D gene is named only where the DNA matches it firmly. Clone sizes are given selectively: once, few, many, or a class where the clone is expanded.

cdr3_aa: CASTGQGDYEQYF
clone_size: -
d_call: TRBD1
v_call: TRBV11-2
j_call: TRBJ2-7

cdr3_aa: CSANTGFQETQYF
clone_size: -
d_call: -
v_call: TRBV29-1
j_call: TRBJ2-5

cdr3_aa: CASSHGLAGTDTQYF
clone_size: -
d_call: TRBD2
v_call: TRBV5-1
j_call: TRBJ2-3

cdr3_aa: CASSVAGGLAGELFF
clone_size: -
d_call: -
v_call: TRBV9
j_call: TRBJ2-2

cdr3_aa: CASSSGNHQPQHF
clone_size: once
d_call: -
v_call: TRBV12-3/TRBV12-4
j_call: TRBJ1-5

cdr3_aa: CASSFSGADIYGYTF
clone_size: -
d_call: -
v_call: TRBV27
j_call: TRBJ1-2

cdr3_aa: CASSHGLAASTDTQYF
clone_size: -
d_call: TRBD2
v_call: TRBV3-1/TRBV3-2
j_call: TRBJ2-3

cdr3_aa: CASSSKGQALHF
clone_size: -
d_call: -
v_call: TRBV28
j_call: TRBJ1-6

cdr3_aa: CASSQLAGMGNEQFF
clone_size: -
d_call: TRBD2
v_call: TRBV28
j_call: TRBJ2-1

cdr3_aa: CASFDTGATDTQYF
clone_size: -
d_call: TRBD1
v_call: TRBV28
j_call: TRBJ2-3

cdr3_aa: CASSSLQDTEAFF
clone_size: -
d_call: -
v_call: TRBV6-5
j_call: TRBJ1-1

cdr3_aa: CASSEGHQTDTQYF
clone_size: -
d_call: -
v_call: TRBV7-3
j_call: TRBJ2-3

cdr3_aa: CASRGDLKETQYF
clone_size: once
d_call: -
v_call: TRBV6-5
j_call: TRBJ2-5

cdr3_aa: CASSLGATEADEQFF
clone_size: -
d_call: -
v_call: TRBV7-9
j_call: TRBJ2-1

cdr3_aa: CASRPRGSGPPGYTF
clone_size: -
d_call: -
v_call: TRBV13
j_call: TRBJ1-2